The 2 T cell receptor beta chains given below trace back to one sample, sequenced in a study of blood T cells in healthy people across ages. Through a sample-barcoded 5' primer and a J-beta primer mix, a second PCR was run for roughly 6 to 11 cycles. TCRdb called the 5' RACE reads again in MiXCR, with one record for every CDR3 protein. The sample lists fewer than 800,000 distinct CDR3 sequences, under 25% occurring once. The material sequenced was blood. These receptors came from a man in his sixties or seventies in good health.

This clonotype was seen a single time. Without the conserved terminal phenylalanine or tryptophan, this CDR3 likely stems from a read error. The chain employs TRBV9 and TRBJ1-4, with 7 nucleotides matching TRBD1. The ends lost 0 bases at V and 2 bases at J; junction bases unmatched: 1. Germline V gene data show CDR1 as SGDLS and CDR2 as YYNGEE. This CDR3 comprises 15 residues. The CDR3 region has the DNA TGTGCCAGCAGCGTAGCGGACAGGACTAATGAAAAACTGTTTTCT. The encoded protein is CASSVADRTNEKLFS.

This chain connects TRBV30 to TRBJ1-3; 7 nucleotides line up with TRBD1. Germline loops: CDR1 GTSNPN, CDR2 SVGIG (reference sequence). This CDR3 has 16 residues. Trimming cost V 3 bases and J 0 bases; bases outside gene matches: 8. The DNA of the CDR3 is TGTGCCTGGAGCGTATCCGGGACAGACTCTGGAAACACCATATATTTT. It specifies CAWSVSGTDSGNTIYF.